The entry below gives a single TCR beta chain sequence along with its context. The antigen is undetermined. Clones were read by immunoSEQ multiplex PCR, and TCRdb kept only the in-frame ones, dropping some. The sample shows some 150,000 clones, approximately 86% of them seen only once. These data come from a study of cytomegalovirus exposure and HLA in healthy donors. The germline gives CDR1 SGHTA, CDR2 FQGTGA. CDR3 length equals 14 residues. V lost 4 bases and J 1 base, leaving 8 bases between the germline ends. Findings and limits, study-wide: Among TCR beta chains, those listed as cytomegalovirus-associated numbered approximately 150.

This clonotype was obtained from a man aged 18 to 30 in good health and CMV-seropositive. Sequenced: PBMCs. The chain is built from TRBV7-3 and TRBJ2-1; weak D call: TRBD1 (6 bases). The CDR3 bases are TGTGCCAGCAGCTACACAGGGTCCTACAATGAGCAGTTCTTC. Translating gives CASSYTGSYNEQFF. Full variable domain (outside the CDR3, taken from reference TRBV7-3 and TRBJ2-1): GAGVSQTPSNKVTEKGKYVELRCDPISGHTALYWYRQSLGQGPEFLIYFQGTGAADDSGLPNDRFFAVRPEGSVSTLKIQRTERGDSAVYLCASSYTGSYNEQFFGPGTRLTVL.